This T cell receptor beta chain emerged from a study of spatial heterogeneity in lung cancer (dated by TCRdb to between 2018 and 2020). Describing the broader study: More beta-chain than alpha-chain transcripts were consistently detected, likely reflecting higher beta-chain transcript abundance. TCR transcript counts in tumor regions correlated strongly with a T cell transcriptional module score from matched bulk RNA-seq. In the raw uncorrected reads, each unique combination of TCR and UMI appeared more than ten times on average. TCR alpha and beta repertoires were quantitatively compared across multiple tumor regions, matched nontumor lung and blood in non-small cell lung cancer. Nonsynonymous mutation counts, determined by whole-exome sequencing of tumor tissue, were related to features of the TCR repertoire. At surgery, both alpha and beta chains were TCR-sequenced in some 220 tumor regions, fewer than 85 matched nontumor lung samples and around 50 PBMC samples. Results the study describes overall, beyond this receptor: Counts of ubiquitous and regional expanded TCRs were found to correlate with counts of ubiquitous and regional nonsynonymous mutations, respectively. Additional single-cell paired TCR alpha and beta sequencing was considered necessary to confirm, at a functional level, the hypothesis that regional TCRs recognize regional mutations. The tumor nonsynonymous mutation count correlated with the number of expanded intratumoral alpha and beta TCRs. TCR-seq coverage of tumor T cells was estimated at only around 6.7% for alpha chains and 13% for beta chains.

This clonotype occurred a few times. The antigen this receptor binds is unknown. The sample holds no much larger clone one base away, and base qualities are not on file. For CDR1 and CDR2, the germline V gene (reference sequence) lists LNHNV and YYDKDF. From V the trimming removes 3 bases and from J it removes 14 bases, while the gene matches leave 8 bases of the junction unaccounted for. Spanning cysteine to phenylalanine, the CDR3 consists of 15 amino acids. The DNA shown is the 45-base CDR3, in frame from base 1. Receptor amplification or capture employed 5' RACE. TCRdb names NextSeq 500 as the instrument used. In the TCR library protocol, a unique molecular identifier was attached to each TCR cDNA molecule so that PCR and sequencing errors could be corrected. The original pipeline was this. TCR identification, UMI-based error correction and CDR3 extraction were performed with Decombinator tools. Expanded TCRs were defined as those above a frequency of 2 per 1,000, corresponding to the top 1% of the tumor frequency distribution. Expanded tumor TCRs statistically deemed absent (corrected P<0.05) from at least one tumor region were classed as regional, and all other expanded tumor TCRs were classed as ubiquitous. Renyi diversity was computed with the R vegan package after each repertoire had been subsampled 100 times to 5,000 TCRs. CDR3 similarity networks were built from amino acid triplet string-kernel similarity, connecting CDR3s with pairwise similarity above 0.82. TCRdb reprocessing: public reads trimmed at Q25 with fastp, clones called with MiXCR, in-frame beta chains kept. One record per CDR3 amino acid sequence lists the most common genes and DNA. In this record, the V and J calls reflect TCRdb's handling and not the investigators' own analysis. The sample table holds about 20,000 distinct CDR3 sequences, of which less than 20% were seen once. Under 40% of the sample belongs to the ten largest clones.

The sample's time point, from its label and the paper: sample taken at primary tumor resection. Donors were some 67 patients with early-stage, untreated non-small cell lung cancer from the lung TRACERx cohort. Without any cell sorting, TCR sequencing was performed on whole RNA extracted either from tumor and nontumor lung tissue or from cryopreserved PBMC samples. Only patients with enough RNA available from two or more tumor regions were chosen for TCR sequencing. Before being selected, tumor and adjacent nontumor lung specimens were reviewed by a lung pathologist. This TCR came from a female donor with early-stage non-small cell lung cancer. The chain is made from TRBV15 and TRBJ2-1, with 15 bases aligning to TRBD2. The specimen comprised lung tumor tissue, sampled at surgery. Here is the DNA: TGTGCCACCAGCAGGATGCGGACTAGCGGGAGGGTTGAGTTCTTC. This encodes CATSRMRTSGRVEFF. The full variable domain, completed from the reference TRBV15 and TRBJ2-1 proteins outside the CDR3, reads DAMVIQNPRYQVTQFGKPVTLSCSQTLNHNVMYWYQQKSSQAPKLLFHYYDKDFNNEADTPDNFQSRRPNTSFCFLDIRSPGLGDTAMYLCATSRMRTSGRVEFFGPGTRLTVL.